This T cell receptor (beta chain) was profiled in a study of blood T cell repertoires in COVID-19. The CDR3 consists of 14 residues. Deletions cut 4 bases from V and 0 bases from J, with 8 bases between. Germline V gives CDR1 MNHEY, CDR2 SVGAGI. TCRdb keeps only in-frame clones here, not all; method: immunoSEQ multiplex PCR. This table has 23,000 or so clones, about four fifths appearing once. The V call is TRBV6-5, the J call TRBJ2-3, with a possible D match to TRBD1 (5 bases). Sequencing used peripheral blood. This TCR came from a man in his 70s with acute or convalescent COVID-19. The CDR3 sequence: CASSSPGSTDTQYF. In nucleotides, the CDR3 is TGTGCCAGCAGTTCCCCAGGGAGCACAGATACGCAGTATTTT.